This TCR beta chain was captured in a study of shared clonotypes between healthy human individuals (dated by TCRdb to between 2020 and 2021). Study-wide context: A few men and two women, aged 18 to 49 years, made up the cohort. The study deeply sequenced blood TCR repertoires of about 5 healthy adults to estimate repertoire size and the extent of clonotype sharing between individuals. Libraries were prepared and TCR repertoires were sequenced by different laboratories using diverse techniques, in order to increase sequencing depth and limit assay-specific biases. Between about 0.9 and 10 billion PBMCs per donor were obtained by leukapheresis. Per donor, three plates each were used for CD4 naive and CD4 memory, two for CD8 naive, and one for CD8 memory.

Results and caveats for the whole study, not just this receptor: Incomplete sequencing was indicated by rarefaction of sorted-subset datasets, despite the large sequencing depth. Naive subsets generally had larger estimated clonotype richness than memory subsets did. When a handful of donors were compared, the shared fraction of clonotypes was about 5% for naive CD4, roughly 3.4% for naive CD8, about 2.4% for memory CD4, and 0.35% to 0.5% for memory CD8. The genetic and exposure-history diversity represented was limited by the small number of donors. Sampling was limited to blood, and TCR repertoires in tissue likely differ from TCR repertoires in blood. Compared with non-shared clonotypes, the clonotypes found in all four sorted-subset donors had higher generation probabilities. Pairwise subsampling indicated that sequencing depth was expected to affect the degree of clonotype sharing among donors.

CD8 naive samples were obtained by positive selection for CCR7 among CD45RO-negative cells, yielding a CD45RA+CCR7+ population from which TemRA cells were excluded. The donors were healthy, HIV-negative adults who had no recently reported acute infections or vaccinations. All donors were Caucasian adults living in Nashville, Tennessee, USA. Blood was obtained by leukapheresis, after which PBMCs were separated by Ficoll-Histopaque density gradient centrifugation and cryopreserved in liquid nitrogen vapor phase. Purity and quantity of every magnetically sorted T cell population were checked by analytical flow cytometry. Genomic DNA was isolated from every sorted fraction and measured by UV absorbance on a Nanodrop 2000c. Using the deep immunoSEQ assay, multiplex PCR amplified TCR CDR3 regions from genomic DNA. Extracted genomic DNA from each cell subset was spread evenly across all wells of several immunoSEQ 96-well plates, with each plate serving as a replicate. For sorted subsets, approximately 210 ng genomic DNA, equal to about 30,000 T cell genomes, was loaded into each replicate PCR. Purified libraries were measured with a Qubit 3.0 fluorometer, size-checked on a Bioanalyzer 2100, and measured again with the KAPA Library Quantification kit. Each immunoSEQ 96-well plate was sequenced on its own single-read 150-cycle Illumina NextSeq 550 flow cell. Processing in the source paper ran as follows. The immunoSEQ output contained only junctional sequences without quality scores, so filtering could not match that applied to full-length reads. To assign V/J genes and CDR3, sequences were annotated against IMGT germline references using PyIR, a Python wrapper for IgBLAST v1.9. Reads with weak V/J assignments (E-value above 1e-6), missing CDR3, stop codons, out-of-frame junctions, or ambiguous translated residues were removed. V3J clonotypes were defined as sequences sharing the same inferred V gene, J gene, and CDR3 amino acid sequence. The percentage overlap between two repertoires was calculated by dividing the number of shared unique clonotypes by the size of the smaller repertoire. Repertoire richness was assessed with RTK rarefaction, the Chao1 estimator, and Recon v2.1 estimates of unobserved clonotypes. OLGA was used to compute generation probabilities for all TCRbeta clonotypes that the gDNA method yielded from a few donors. The clones in this table, taken by TCRdb from immuneACCESS, are in-frame only. Not every clone is retained; where verified, under half of the shortfall comes from an unresolved V gene, and the cause of the rest is unknown. For V, J and clone size, that table is used; D and trimming come from the DNA. This sample gives under 2,000,000 clones in total; roughly 95% of them show up just once. Of the sample, less than 1.5% is held by the ten largest clones.

This clone was recorded once. No antigen is known for it. Nothing much larger sits one base from this clone, and base qualities are not available. At the junction V is shortened by 1 base and J by 6 bases, with 12 bases in between. From a lookup of the germline V gene, CDR1 and CDR2 are MGHRA and YSYEKL. Including cysteine and phenylalanine, the CDR3 has 14 amino acids. This entry keeps only the CDR3 DNA: 42 bases, framed from base 1. The specimen was naive CD8+ T cells sorted from blood. The cell subset or site tag for this specimen amounts to: CD45RA+CCR7+. The chain joins TRBV4-1 to TRBJ1-2, with a tentative D gene TRBD1 over 6 matching bases. This TCR was sampled from a man younger than 35 in good health. The nucleotides are TGCGCCAGCAGCCAAGCCCCAGGGGCGGATGGCTACACCTTC. It encodes CASSQAPGADGYTF.